This T cell receptor beta chain emerged from a study of OX40 agonist ivuxolimab in advanced cancers. Background for the entire study: Ivuxolimab, which targeted the costimulatory receptor OX40 (CD134), was an agonistic, fully human IgG2 monoclonal antibody. Intravenous ivuxolimab was administered to patients every 2 weeks at six dose levels: 0.01, 0.1, 0.3, 1.5, 3 and 10 mg/kg. Of the roughly 52 patients in dose escalation, about 20 had hepatocellular carcinoma, approximately 15 had melanoma, 9 had renal cell carcinoma and 9 had head and neck cancer. In the dose-escalation cohort, approximately 82% of patients were male, and the mean age was roughly 56 years with a range of roughly 20 to 79. Prior anti-PD-1, anti-PD-L1 or anti-CTLA-4 therapy was permitted, and checkpoint inhibitors had been received by roughly 40% of dose-escalation patients. Three dose-escalation patients achieved partial responses, one with hepatocellular carcinoma and two with cutaneous melanoma. The purpose of peripheral TCRbeta sequencing was to test whether ivuxolimab changed TCR sequence diversity and led to clonal T-cell expansion. The monotherapy dose-escalation portion (N ≈ 50 patients) of the phase I ivuxolimab trial is reported in the paper.

In regard to this clone: No antigen is known for it. One base away there is no much larger clone; base qualities are not given.

Genomic DNA was isolated from the sorted cells so that the TCRbeta CDR3 region could be sequenced. TCRbeta CDR3 regions were sequenced using the immunoSEQ Assay. Not all clones reach the TCRdb copy of this immuneACCESS table, which keeps in-frame sequences only. Checked studies attribute under half of the gap to unresolved V genes and leave the rest unexplained. The sample yields 20,000 to 25,000 clones; 83% were counted once. Clones ranked in the top ten supply about 49% of the sample. Patients with a history of autoimmune disease or receiving systemic immunosuppression were excluded from the trial. Peripheral blood for TCR sequencing was drawn from every dose cohort at baseline, at cycle 4 day 1 and at cycle 7 day 1. The samples were drawn from a first-in-human, open-label, multicenter phase I dose-escalation trial of ivuxolimab. Adults with locally advanced or metastatic head and neck squamous cell, hepatocellular, melanoma or renal cell carcinoma were enrolled in the trial. Before TCR sequencing, CD4+ T cells and CD8+ T cells from peripheral blood were sorted into separate populations.

Via the germline V gene, CDR1 is SGHNT and CDR2 YENEEA. V loses 1 base of germline sequence and J loses 7 bases, and the interval between the two ends is 8 bases. The CDR3 sequence holds 13 residues, the cysteine and phenylalanine included. This entry keeps only the CDR3 DNA: 39 bases, framed from base 1. Overall results and qualifications from the work: In the 0.1-3.0 mg/kg groups, partial responders were among the patients with the lowest normalized peripheral clonal expansion, particularly in CD8+ T cells. Clonal expansion of both CD4+ and CD8+ blood T cells was observed from baseline to week 6 at doses 0.1 to 3.0 mg/kg. On average, CD8+ T cells showed more expanded clones than CD4+ T cells after ivuxolimab. The antigen specificity of the peripheral T cells that underwent clonal expansion was not determined. Low levels of normalized T-cell clonal expansion were also seen in some patients who did not respond.

The source of this sequence is an adult with an advanced solid tumor such as melanoma, head and neck, liver or kidney cancer. This chain is built from TRBV11-3 and TRBJ2-1; a tentative D call is TRBD2 (5 bases match). The sequencing here drew on CD4+ or CD8+ T cells sorted from blood, taken in a trial of the OX40 agonist ivuxolimab. The DNA reads TGTGCCAGCAGCTTAGGCGGCGGGAATGAGCAGTTCTTC. This encodes CASSLGGGNEQFF.